This T cell receptor beta chain was obtained from a study of CD8+CD57+ T cells in acquired aplastic anemia. This CDR3 is built from 13 residues. CDR1 is KGHDR and CDR2 is SFDVKD in the germline V gene. The V end lost 3 bases, the J end lost 7 bases, and 11 bases lay between the germline ends. Patients who underwent sequencing had shown CD8+CD57+ cell expansion by flow cytometry. It was genomic DNA that served as the template for profiling TCR beta VDJ and CDR3. TCRdb itself ran the reads through MiXCR, one entry per CDR3 protein. The sample holds about half a million distinct CDR3 sequences, under 40% seen once.

V usage is TRBV24-1 and J usage is TRBJ1-2, with D perhaps matching TRBD1 (6 bases). Material for sequencing was sorted CD4+, CD8+, or CD8+CD57+ T cells (not recorded which) from PBMCs. The TCR was taken from a human donor with aplastic anemia. CDR3 sequence: CATSDNTGFGYTF. The CDR3 DNA is TGTGCCACCAGTGATAATACAGGGTTTGGCTACACCTTC.